These 5 T cell receptor beta chains came from one sample sequenced in a study of T cells in Graves' hyperthyroidism and ophthalmopathy. RNA transcripts yielded amplified TCR beta CDR3 regions. Researchers ran a first-round RT-PCR on the TCR CDR3 using the HTBI primer set. MiXCR was run by TCRdb on the multiplex PCR reads, yielding one entry per CDR3 protein. The sample carries roughly 250,000 distinct CDR3 sequences, about 20% recorded once. The specimen sequenced was blood. These receptors were collected from a man aged 30-40 years with Graves' ophthalmopathy.

This clonotype was detected many times. V and J are TRBV29-1 and TRBJ1-1, with TRBD1 as a possible D gene (5 bases). V shed 0 bases and J shed 6 bases, with 8 bases lying between them. CDR3 length: 12 amino acids. Per the germline V gene, CDR1 is SQVTM and CDR2 is ANQGSEA. CDR3 bases: TGCAGCGTTGAAGAATGGGGGGCTGAAGCTTTCTTT. Translating it yields CSVEEWGAEAFF.

This clonotype was seen a few times. This chain uses TRBV7-3 with TRBJ2-1; the match to TRBD2 covers 9 bases. The trim removed 5 bases at V and 7 bases at J, leaving 9 bases unmatched. Germline V lookup: CDR1 SGHTA, CDR2 FQGTGA. The CDR3 consists of 15 residues. Here the CDR3 reads CASSASGTGTNEQFF. DNA of the CDR3: TGTGCCAGCAGCGCTAGCGGGACGGGGACGAATGAGCAGTTCTTC.

In this sample, this clonotype turned up a few times. The rearrangement joins TRBV15 to TRBJ1-5, with TRBD1 identical over 7 bases. Germline CDR1 LNHNV, CDR2 YYDKDF (reference sequence). This CDR3 is 16 amino acids long. Trimming removed 1 base from V and 3 bases from J; junction bases left unmatched: 6. For the CDR3, the DNA is TGTGCCACCAGCAGAGCCCTGGGGACAGTCAATCAGCCCCAGCATTTT. Its translation is CATSRALGTVNQPQHF.

The rearrangement links TRBV29-1 to TRBJ2-5; possibly TRBD1 for D (6 bases). CDR3 size: 12 residues. Germline lookup yields CDR1 SQVTM and CDR2 ANQGSEA. V lost 4 bases and J lost 5, with 11 bases in between. CDR3 protein: CSVGGRGETQYF. CDR3 sequence (DNA): TGCAGCGTTGGGGGGCGCGGGGAGACCCAGTACTTC.

The J gene is TRBJ1-4, the V gene TRBV11-2, with D uncertain. The CDR3 covers 12 residues. The V gene lost 5 bases and the J gene lost 10 bases, with 11 bases spanning the gap. In germline, CDR1 is SGHAT, CDR2 FQNNGV. The CDR3 sequence: CASSLGPGKLFF. Written as DNA, the CDR3 is TGTGCCAGCAGCCTAGGGCCGGGAAAACTGTTTTTT.